The 21 T cell receptor beta chains reported below all come from one sample, sequenced in a study of cytomegalovirus exposure and HLA in healthy donors (dated by TCRdb to about 2017). Library preparation was by the immunoSEQ multiplex PCR assay. A mixture of 60 forward primers for TCR Vbeta segments and 13 reverse primers for TCR Jbeta segments was used in the multiplex PCR. Not all clones reach the TCRdb copy of this immuneACCESS table, which keeps in-frame sequences only. Checked studies attribute under half of the gap to unresolved V genes and leave the rest unexplained. This sample gives more than 85,000 clones in total; 65% to 85% of them show up just once. The top ten constitute around 6.6% of the sample. Sequencing used PBMCs. These receptors were collected from a man aged 25-40 years in good health and CMV-seropositive.

The chain combines TRBV7-3 with TRBJ1-4; TRBD1 matches 10 bases. The CDR3 is 21 residues long. The junction had 23 bases not matched to a gene; V was cut back by 1 base and J by 9 bases. Germline-derived CDR1 and CDR2 are SGHTA and FQGTGA. CDR3: CASSLRFGFGGLGQGTKKLFF. CDR3 bases: TGTGCCAGCAGCTTAAGGTTTGGTTTTGGTGGGTTGGGACAGGGGACAAAAAAACTGTTTTTT.

J is TRBJ2-3 and V is TRBV4-2; TRBD2 aligns across 9 bases. After removal of 7 bases from V and 2 bases from J, the junction contained 10 bases not matched to a gene. The CDR3 consists of 16 residues. CDR1 and CDR2 (germline): LGHNA, YNFKEQ. CDR3 coding DNA: TGTGCCAGCACCAAGCGGGAGGCGTCCGCCACAGATACGCAGTATTTT. Translation gives CASTKREASATDTQYF.

The V gene is TRBV10-3, the J gene TRBJ1-3; possible D gene TRBD1, 5 bases. V shed 3 bases and J shed 2 bases, with 8 bases lying between them. The V gene's germline CDR1 is ENHRY and CDR2 SYGVKD. This CDR3 is 14 amino acids long. CDR3 sequence (DNA): TGTGCCATCAGTGACGGGGGGACTGGAAACACCATATATTTT. This encodes CAISDGGTGNTIYF.

Here the CDR3 reads CASSLDSGTDEKLFF. The CDR3 bases are TGTGCCAGCAGCTTGGATAGCGGGACAGATGAAAAACTGTTTTTT. The chain employs TRBV5-4 and TRBJ1-4, with 7 nucleotides matching TRBD1. The J segment lost 6 bases and the V segment lost 0 bases, leaving 5 bases of the junction unmatched. The germline CDR1 and CDR2 sequences are SGHNT and YYREEE (reference sequence). The CDR3 runs 15 residues.

The genes are TRBV5-4 and TRBJ2-5; a weak D match, TRBD2 (6 bases). Germline V lookup: CDR1 SGHNT, CDR2 YYREEE (reference sequence). The CDR3 is 15 residues long. Trimming shortened V by 3 bases and J by 5 bases, and 17 bases separated the two germline ends. CDR3 sequence (DNA): TGTGCCAGCAGCTCCACCAAGGCGGGGAGCGAGACCCAGTACTTC. Its protein product is CASSSTKAGSETQYF. The full variable domain, with the rest looked up from reference TRBV5-4 and TRBJ2-5, is ETGVTQSPTHLIKTRGQQVTLRCSSQSGHNTVSWYQQALGQGPQFIFQYYREEENGRGNFPPRFSGLQFPNYSSELNVNALELDDSALYLCASSSTKAGSETQYFGPGTRLLVL.

The chain carries TRBV6-5 and TRBJ2-3; possible D gene TRBD2, 5 bases. Per the germline V gene, CDR1 is MNHEY and CDR2 is SVGAGI. The germline V and J ends were trimmed by 3 bases and 1 base, with 11 bases remaining between them. The CDR3 has 15 amino acids. CDR3 residues: CASSYKGERTDTQYF. CDR3 DNA: TGTGCCAGCAGTTATAAGGGAGAACGCACAGATACGCAGTATTTT.

The chain carries TRBV10-2 and TRBJ1-2; 7 nucleotides line up with TRBD1. Germline V gives CDR1 WSHSY, CDR2 SAAADI. The V gene end was trimmed by 6 bases and the J gene end by 4 bases; junction bases not matched to a gene: 8. This CDR3 spans 14 amino acids. CDR3 amino acids: CASRDMTGSYGYTF. CDR3 in DNA: TGCGCCAGCAGAGACATGACAGGGAGCTATGGCTACACCTTC.

The CDR3 loop is CASSPTQAPGGYTF. In nucleotides, the CDR3 is TGTGCCAGCTCACCAACGCAGGCTCCTGGTGGCTACACCTTC. The chain uses TRBV18 and TRBJ1-2; no clear D gene. This CDR3 is 14 amino acids long. V lost 2 bases to trimming and J lost 7 bases, with 14 bases between them. CDR1 KGHSH and CDR2 LQKENI come from the germline V gene. Full variable domain (rest looked up from reference TRBV18 and TRBJ1-2): NAGVMQNPRHLVRRRGQEARLRCSPMKGHSHVYWYRQLPEEGLKFMVYLQKENIIDESGMPKERFSAEFPKEGPSILRIQQVVRGDSAAYFCASSPTQAPGGYTFGSGTRLTVV.

This chain's CDR3 is CASSLSEQGVSYEQYF. The CDR3 nucleotides are TGTGCCAGCAGTTTATCGGAACAGGGAGTATCCTACGAGCAGTACTTC. The chain recombines TRBV27 with TRBJ2-7; perhaps TRBD1 as D (6 bases). The germline gives CDR1 MNHEY, CDR2 SMNVEV (reference sequence). The CDR3 extends over 16 amino acids. V was pared by 0 bases and J by 1 base, with 13 bases between.

The chain couples TRBV7-3 to TRBJ2-1; D is perhaps TRBD1 (6 bases). Germline assignment: CDR1 SGHTA and CDR2 FQGTGA. This CDR3 comprises 13 residues. Deletions cut 5 bases from V and 8 bases from J, with 13 bases between. The CDR3: CASSILQGYEQFF. CDR3 coding DNA: TGTGCCAGCAGCATTCTACAGGGATATGAGCAGTTCTTC.

CDR3 DNA: TGTGCCAGCAGTTACTCTATAAGCGGGGGGCAAGAGACCCAGTACTTC. It codes for CASSYSISGGQETQYF. V usage is TRBV6-5 and J usage is TRBJ2-5, with 9 positions matching TRBD2. V trimming: 0 bases; J trimming: 2 bases; junction bases outside the gene matches: 4. The CDR3 loop spans 16 amino acids. CDR1 is MNHEY and CDR2 is SVGAGI in the germline V gene.

The chain recombines TRBV27 with TRBJ1-5; 7 bases agree with TRBD1. The CDR3 is 14 residues long. V lost 3 bases to trimming and J lost 5 bases; unmatched junction nucleotides: 4. Germline lookup yields CDR1 MNHEY and CDR2 SMNVEV (reference sequence). CDR3 DNA: TGTGCCAGCAGTTTCTCCAGGGGGGATCAGCCCCAGCATTTT. Amino acids: CASSFSRGDQPQHF.

The chain links TRBV6-1 to TRBJ2-7; D not resolved. The CDR3 covers 14 residues. Germline V gene data show CDR1 as MNHNS and CDR2 as SASEGT. Trimming left V 4 bases short and J 2 bases short, with 12 bases between. The CDR3 region has the DNA TGTGCCAGCAGTGTAGAGCACCGCGCCTACGAGCAGTACTTC. Its protein is CASSVEHRAYEQYF.

The chain uses TRBV30 and TRBJ1-6, with a tentative D call TRBD1 (6 bases). Trimming cost V 2 bases and J 8 bases, with 10 bases left between them. The CDR3 runs 13 residues. Per germline, CDR1 GTSNPN and CDR2 SVGIG (reference sequence). CDR3: CAWSNRVDSPLHF. As DNA, the CDR3 is TGTGCCTGGAGTAACAGGGTGGATTCACCCCTCCACTTT.

This clone appeared a few times. The gene calls are TRBV6-6 and TRBJ1-6; 9 nucleotides agree with TRBD1. The CDR3 is 15 amino acids. With 6 bases clipped from V and 8 bases from J, the junction kept 8 bases outside the gene matches. Germline assignment: CDR1 MNHNY and CDR2 SVGAGI (reference sequence). CDR3 coding DNA: TGTGCCAGCAGAATCCGGGACAGGGCTTATTCACCCCTCCACTTT. The encoded protein is CASRIRDRAYSPLHF.

The J gene is TRBJ2-3, the V gene TRBV6-5; 8 bases fit TRBD1. V dropped 2 bases and J dropped 2; count of bases not matched to a gene: 3. Germline V gene sequence: CDR1 MNHEY, CDR2 SVGAGI. The CDR3 extends over 15 amino acids. CDR3 residues: CASSYLDRATDTQYF. The CDR3 DNA reads TGTGCCAGCAGTTACCTGGACAGGGCCACAGATACGCAGTATTTT.

This chain connects TRBV19 to TRBJ2-1; perhaps TRBD2 as D (5 bases). Between the trimmed V and J ends, which lost 1 base and 8 bases, there was a span of 12 bases. CDR1 is LNHDA, CDR2 SQIVND, per germline (reference sequence). This CDR3 contains 14 residues. The CDR3 sequence is CASSIGPGSYEQFF. DNA of the CDR3: TGTGCCAGTAGTATAGGACCGGGGTCTTATGAGCAGTTCTTC. Full variable domain (missing parts from reference TRBV19 and TRBJ2-1): DGGITQSPKYLFRKEGQNVTLSCEQNLNHDAMYWYRQDPGQGLRLIYYSQIVNDFQKGDIAEGYSVSREKKESFPLTVTSAQKNPTAFYLCASSIGPGSYEQFFGPGTRLTVL.

The chain is built from TRBV19 and TRBJ1-1, with 7 bases identical to TRBD1. Germline CDR1 and CDR2: LNHDA and SQIVND (reference sequence). CDR3 length: 13 amino acids. Trimming cost V 1 base and J 11 bases; bases outside gene matches: 7. The CDR3 region has the DNA TGTGCCAGTAGTATAGGCCACAGGGGCCGGGCTTTCTTT. Residues: CASSIGHRGRAFF.

The chain employs TRBV2 and TRBJ1-2; the match to TRBD1 covers 7 bases. Germline V gene lookup returns CDR1 SNHLY and CDR2 FYNNEI. The V gene end was trimmed by 4 bases and the J gene end by 8 bases; junction bases not matched to a gene: 7. The CDR3 length is 13 residues. The DNA of the CDR3 is TGTGCCAGCAGTGGAATAGGACAGGAAGGCTACACCTTC. Translating it yields CASSGIGQEGYTF.

The rearrangement links TRBV5-6 to TRBJ2-3; 7 nucleotides line up with TRBD2. Germline V gene sequence: CDR1 SGHDT, CDR2 YYEEEE. Losses at the gene ends were 1 base for V and 2 bases for J; bases not matched to a gene: 13. This CDR3 spans 18 amino acids. Written as DNA, the CDR3 is TGTGCCAGCAGCTTGATAGTAGGGTCAGCGGGGTTCACAGATACGCAGTATTTT. It translates to CASSLIVGSAGFTDTQYF.

The V gene is TRBV19, the J gene TRBJ2-3, with D possibly matching TRBD2 (5 bases). CDR3 length equals 18 residues. Per the germline V gene, CDR1 is LNHDA and CDR2 is SQIVND (reference sequence). V was clipped by 1 base and J by 2 bases, with 19 bases between them. CDR3 DNA: TGTGCCAGTAGTATAGGACGCAACGACCGGGATTCCACAGATACGCAGTATTTT. Translation: CASSIGRNDRDSTDTQYF.